The 31 T cell receptor beta chains in this list originate from one sample, sequenced in a study of CD8 T cells in ankylosing spondylitis. TCRdb processed the 5' RACE reads anew with MiXCR; each CDR3 protein has one entry. The sample has some 63,000 distinct CDR3 sequences; about 6.2% are singletons. The specimen was synovial fluid, either unsorted or a sorted T cell fraction (not recorded which). These receptor sequences come from a male donor with ankylosing spondylitis.

This clonotype has a count of ten or more. V and J are TRBV29-1 and TRBJ2-7, with 7 positions matching TRBD2. In germline, CDR1 is SQVTM, CDR2 ANQGSEA. V lost 2 bases to trimming and J lost 5 bases; unmatched junction nucleotides: 3. The CDR3 loop spans 12 amino acids. CDR3 DNA: TGCAGCGTTGAACTACTAGCGAACGAGCAGTACTTC. It encodes CSVELLANEQYF.

This chain links TRBV18 with TRBJ2-7, with 9 bases that match TRBD2. This CDR3 region has 14 residues. Germline V gene data show CDR1 as KGHSH and CDR2 as LQKENI. Germline trimming cut 3 bases from V and 7 bases from J; bases unmatched to any gene: 7. Here the CDR3 DNA reads TGTGCCAGCTCACCCACAGCGGGAGGTGATGAGCAGTACTTC. It translates to CASSPTAGGDEQYF.

The chain links TRBV20-1 to TRBJ2-5; the D call may be TRBD1 or TRBD2 (5 bases each). Trimming took off 6 bases at V and 0 bases at J, with 23 bases between the two ends. CDR3 length: 17 amino acids. In germline, CDR1 is DFQATT, CDR2 SNEGSKA (reference sequence). As DNA, the CDR3 is TGCAGTGCCAGACCCCCACCTTACGGGACGGACCAAGAGACCCAGTACTTC. Protein product: CSARPPPYGTDQETQYF.

In its sample, this clonotype was seen many times. The chain combines TRBV5-1 with TRBJ2-1; the D is unclear. CDR3 length: 15 residues. V was clipped by 0 bases and J by 0 bases, with 7 bases between them. The germline gives CDR1 SGHRS, CDR2 YFSETQ. The CDR3 nucleotides are TGCGCCAGCAGCTTGGTGTGGAGCTCCTACAATGAGCAGTTCTTC. The encoded protein is CASSLVWSSYNEQFF. Supplemented by reference TRBV5-1 and TRBJ2-1, the full variable domain reads KAGVTQTPRYLIKTRGQQVTLSCSPISGHRSVSWYQQTPGQGLQFLFEYFSETQRNKGNFPGRFSGRQFSNSRSEMNVSTLELGDSALYLCASSLVWSSYNEQFFGPGTRLTVL.

This clonotype was counted at least ten times. The rearrangement links TRBV7-3 to TRBJ1-1, with D perhaps TRBD1 (5 bases). CDR3 size: 15 residues. Germline loops: CDR1 SGHTA, CDR2 FQGTGA. V was shortened by 1 base and J by 2 bases, with 11 bases between the two germline ends. The CDR3 nucleotides are TGTGCCAGCAGCTTAATGGGCGGGGACAACACTGAAGCTTTCTTT. It specifies CASSLMGGDNTEAFF. The entire variable domain, with the rest obtained from reference TRBV7-3 and TRBJ1-1, is as follows: GAGVSQTPSNKVTEKGKYVELRCDPISGHTALYWYRQSLGQGPEFLIYFQGTGAADDSGLPNDRFFAVRPEGSVSTLKIQRTERGDSAVYLCASSLMGGDNTEAFFGQGTRLTVV.

This clonotype was seen at least ten times. This chain joins TRBV20-1 and TRBJ2-1, with 12 bases that match TRBD1. Germline lookup yields CDR1 DFQATT and CDR2 SNEGSKA (reference sequence). V lost 2 bases, J lost 9 bases, and 5 bases stayed unmatched. This CDR3 has 14 amino acids. The CDR3 sequence is CSARTGTGGGEQFF. CDR3 coding DNA: TGCAGTGCTAGAACCGGGACAGGGGGCGGTGAGCAGTTCTTC.

This clonotype was recorded at least ten times. The J gene is TRBJ2-2, the V gene TRBV12-3 or TRBV12-4; 7 bases map to TRBD2. This CDR3 is built from 16 residues. J was trimmed by 1 base and V by 1 base; bases with no gene match: 3. CDR3 protein: CASSLGGGRNTGELFF. In nucleotides, the CDR3 is TGTGCCAGCAGTTTAGGGGGCGGGAGGAACACCGGGGAGCTGTTTTTT.

The sample holds a few counts of this clonotype. V is TRBV5-1 and J is TRBJ2-5; TRBD2 aligns across 8 bases. The germline gives CDR1 SGHRS, CDR2 YFSETQ. After removal of 2 bases from V and 5 bases from J, the junction contained 17 bases not matched to a gene. The CDR3 has 18 amino acids. The CDR3: CASSFWAGSGMILETQYF. The CDR3 DNA reads as TGCGCCAGCAGCTTTTGGGCCGGTAGCGGGATGATTCTGGAGACCCAGTACTTC.

In this sample, this clonotype turned up a few times. The rearrangement uses TRBV18 and TRBJ2-2; no definite D call. Germline CDR1 is KGHSH and CDR2 is LQKENI. CDR3 size: 15 residues. Trimming shortened V by 1 base and J by 3 bases, and 9 bases separated the two germline ends. The chain's CDR3 is CASSPLGVDTGELFF. The DNA of the CDR3 is TGTGCCAGCTCACCACTTGGGGTGGACACCGGGGAGCTGTTTTTT. Based on the CDR3 plus reference TRBV18 and TRBJ2-2, the full variable domain is NAGVMQNPRHLVRRRGQEARLRCSPMKGHSHVYWYRQLPEEGLKFMVYLQKENIIDESGMPKERFSAEFPKEGPSILRIQQVVRGDSAAYFCASSPLGVDTGELFFGEGSRLTVL.

The chain combines TRBV18 with TRBJ2-5, with 10 bases fitting TRBD2. V shed 6 bases, J shed 5 bases, and the junction held 12 bases outside the gene matches. CDR3 size: 16 residues. Germline values: CDR1 KGHSH, CDR2 LQKENI. The CDR3 DNA follows: TGTGCCAGCTCTACAGGGCTAGCGGGAGAAGGGGAGACCCAGTACTTC. Translating it yields CASSTGLAGEGETQYF. Looking up the rest from reference TRBV18 and TRBJ2-5 gives the full variable domain: NAGVMQNPRHLVRRRGQEARLRCSPMKGHSHVYWYRQLPEEGLKFMVYLQKENIIDESGMPKERFSAEFPKEGPSILRIQQVVRGDSAAYFCASSTGLAGEGETQYFGPGTRLLVL.

This clonotype was counted only a few times. The genes are TRBV6-1 and TRBJ2-6; D is possibly TRBD2 (5 bases). CDR1 and CDR2 (germline): MNHNS, SASEGT. Between the trimmed V and J ends, which lost 7 bases and 3 bases, there was a span of 10 bases. CDR3 length: 14 residues. Here the CDR3 reads CASTTGYGANVLTF. The CDR3 DNA reads as TGTGCCAGCACAACGGGGTATGGGGCCAACGTCCTGACTTTC.

This clonotype was detected many times. V gene TRBV7-3 combines with J gene TRBJ2-3, with D tentatively TRBD2 (6 bases). This CDR3 contains 16 residues. Germline V gives CDR1 SGHTA, CDR2 FQGTGA. Trimming shortened V by 1 base and J by 1 base, and 12 bases separated the two germline ends. The CDR3 nucleotides are TGTGCCAGCAGCTTAAACGGCGGGATGGGCACAGATACGCAGTATTTT. Protein product: CASSLNGGMGTDTQYF.

This clonotype was counted many times. The chain links TRBV28 to TRBJ2-7; the D is unclear. V dropped 8 bases and J dropped 4 bases, with 15 bases sitting between them. The CDR3 loop spans 13 amino acids. The V gene's germline CDR1 is MDHEN and CDR2 SYDVKM. The CDR3 DNA sequence: TGTGCCAGCGGCCACCCGAGCAGGTACGAGCAGTACTTC. As protein: CASGHPSRYEQYF.

This clonotype was seen ten or more times. V usage is TRBV7-2 and J usage is TRBJ2-1; 9 bases are a match to TRBD2. V trimming: 5 bases; J trimming: 9 bases; junction bases outside the gene matches: 14. There are 16 residues in the CDR3. In germline, CDR1 is SGHTA, CDR2 FQGNSA. CDR3 amino acids: CASSRWGSGSGGEQFF. CDR3 DNA: TGTGCCAGCAGCAGATGGGGTAGCGGGAGCGGTGGTGAGCAGTTCTTC.

This clonotype has at least ten counts. The chain carries TRBV19 and TRBJ2-1, with 9 bases that match TRBD1. Trimming removed 6 bases from V and 4 bases from J; junction bases left unmatched: 4. CDR3 length: 14 residues. Germline V gene sequence: CDR1 LNHDA, CDR2 SQIVND (reference sequence). The CDR3 sequence: CASRGTGTYNEQFF. The CDR3 DNA is TGTGCCAGTAGAGGGACAGGGACTTACAATGAGCAGTTCTTC.

The V call is TRBV19, the J call TRBJ2-7; 8 bases line up with TRBD1. This CDR3 has 14 amino acids. Germline V gene sequence: CDR1 LNHDA, CDR2 SQIVND (reference sequence). Unmatched junction bases numbered 9, after V lost 6 bases and J lost 5 bases. The DNA for the CDR3 is TGTGCCAGTAGCCCCCGGACAGGGAGCCACGAGCAGTACTTC. Translated: CASSPRTGSHEQYF.

The chain carries TRBV28 and TRBJ1-1, with D tentatively TRBD1 (5 bases). Trimming removed 2 bases from V and 5 bases from J, with 15 bases in between. The germline CDR1 and CDR2 sequences are MDHEN and SYDVKM. The CDR3 extends over 15 amino acids. CDR3 coding DNA: TGTGCCAGCAGTTTAAAAATCGCAGGGCTGACTGAAGCTTTCTTT. Translating it yields CASSLKIAGLTEAFF.

This sequence joins TRBV4-1 and TRBJ2-7; D is perhaps TRBD2 (6 bases). The CDR3 spans 15 residues. Germline V gene data show CDR1 as MGHRA and CDR2 as YSYEKL. Trimming removed 0 bases from V and 3 bases from J, with 12 bases in between. The CDR3 DNA reads TGCGCCAGCAGCCAAGAGAAGGGAGGAGGCTACGAGCAGTACTTC. Encoded protein: CASSQEKGGGYEQYF.

Many counts were recorded for this clonotype. J is TRBJ1-5 and V is TRBV12-3 or TRBV12-4; D not certain. The length of the CDR3 is 13 residues. The ends were cut back, 2 bases at V and 4 bases at J, with 6 bases in the middle. This CDR3 reads CASSLSVNQPQHF. The DNA for the CDR3 is TGTGCCAGCAGTTTATCGGTAAATCAGCCCCAGCATTTT.

The chain joins TRBV3-1 to TRBJ2-6; D might be TRBD1 or TRBD2, each matching 5 bases. This CDR3 has 16 amino acids. Germline assignment: CDR1 LGHDT and CDR2 YNNKEL (reference sequence). Between the trimmed V and J ends, which lost 1 base and 4 bases, there was a span of 11 bases. The chain's CDR3 is CASSQVPGTGANVLTF. DNA for the CDR3: TGTGCCAGCAGCCAAGTTCCGGGGACCGGGGCCAACGTCCTGACTTTC.

The gene calls are TRBV7-3 and TRBJ2-1, with D perhaps matching TRBD2 (6 bases). Germline V gene sequence: CDR1 SGHTA, CDR2 FQGTGA. This CDR3 contains 16 residues. The ends were cut back, 2 bases at V and 7 bases at J, with 18 bases in the middle. This CDR3 reads CASSLGSGAGGNEQFF. The CDR3 nucleotides read TGTGCCAGCAGCTTAGGGTCCGGGGCTGGGGGGAATGAGCAGTTCTTC.

V is TRBV30 and J is TRBJ2-1, with 8 bases that match TRBD2. V shed 6 bases, J shed 4 bases, and the junction held 2 bases outside the gene matches. The germline V gene has CDR1 GTSNPN and CDR2 SVGIG (reference sequence). This CDR3 region has 12 residues. CDR3: CACSGDYNEQFF. The CDR3 region has the DNA TGTGCCTGTAGCGGGGATTACAATGAGCAGTTCTTC. The complete variable domain, with remaining parts taken from reference TRBV30 and TRBJ2-1, reads SQTIHQWPATLVQPVGSPLSLECTVEGTSNPNLYWYRQAAGRGLQLLFYSVGIGQISSEVPQNLSASRPQDRQFILSSKKLLLSDSGFYLCACSGDYNEQFFGPGTRLTVL.

Only a few counts were recorded for this clonotype. The gene calls are TRBV5-1 and TRBJ1-5, with 10 bases matching TRBD1. Trimming removed 3 bases from V and 6 bases from J; junction bases left unmatched: 6. The CDR3 has 15 residues. The germline V gene has CDR1 SGHRS and CDR2 YFSETQ. The CDR3 DNA reads TGCGCCAGCAGCTGGGGACAGGGGCTGGGTCAGCCCCAGCATTTT. Its translation is CASSWGQGLGQPQHF.

This clonotype showed up just a few times. V is TRBV3-1 and J is TRBJ1-1; 9 bases line up with TRBD1. After removal of 2 bases from V and 1 base from J, the junction contained 5 bases not matched to a gene. The CDR3 runs 16 residues. Looked up from germline, CDR1 is LGHDT and CDR2 is YNNKEL (reference sequence). CDR3 region: CASSQPRGQGNTEAFF. In nucleotides, the CDR3 is TGTGCCAGCAGCCAACCCAGGGGACAGGGGAACACTGAAGCTTTCTTT.

This clonotype was seen many times. The genes are TRBV7-6 and TRBJ1-1; TRBD1 aligns across 7 bases. CDR1 is SGHVS, CDR2 FNYEAQ, per germline. The CDR3 length is 13 residues. Trimming at V came to 5 bases and at J to 9 bases, leaving 9 bases not matched to a gene. CDR3 loop: CASSVGQLSQAFF. In DNA, the CDR3 is TGTGCCAGCAGCGTGGGACAGTTGAGTCAAGCTTTCTTT.

In its sample, this clonotype was seen many times. The chain couples TRBV20-1 to TRBJ2-7; TRBD2 matches at 10 bases. V gave up 6 bases and J gave up 4 bases; unmatched junction bases: 6. Germline V gene sequence: CDR1 DFQATT, CDR2 SNEGSKA (reference sequence). The CDR3 runs to 13 residues. This CDR3 is CSAIAGGSYEQYF. In nucleotides, the CDR3 is TGCAGTGCAATAGCGGGAGGATCGTACGAGCAGTACTTC.

The gene calls are TRBV28 and TRBJ2-5, with 8 bases fitting TRBD2. CDR3 size: 16 residues. Germline V gives CDR1 MDHEN, CDR2 SYDVKM. The trim removed 6 bases at V and 5 bases at J, leaving 14 bases unmatched. CDR3 in DNA: TGTGCCAGCAGCAGCATTTGGAGCGGGAGCCAGGAGACCCAGTACTTC. Its protein product is CASSSIWSGSQETQYF.

The table lists this clonotype with many counts. The chain couples TRBV11-2 to TRBJ2-3, with 9 bases fitting TRBD2. Germline V gene data show CDR1 as SGHAT and CDR2 as FQNNGV. This CDR3 spans 14 amino acids. J lost 3 bases, V lost 7 bases, and 5 bases had no gene match. The CDR3 DNA is TGTGCCAGCACCGTAGCGGGAGTAACAGATACGCAGTATTTT. Its protein is CASTVAGVTDTQYF. The full variable domain, completed using reference TRBV11-2 and TRBJ2-3, is EAGVAQSPRYKIIEKRQSVAFWCNPISGHATLYWYQQILGQGPKLLIQFQNNGVVDDSQLPKDRFSAERLKGVDSTLKIQPAKLEDSAVYLCASTVAGVTDTQYFGPGTRLTVL.

The V and J genes are TRBV10-3 and TRBJ2-3, with TRBD1 identical over 8 bases. V shed 0 bases, J shed 4 bases, and the junction held 9 bases outside the gene matches. CDR1 and CDR2 (germline): ENHRY, SYGVKD. The CDR3 runs 17 residues. The CDR3 DNA reads TGTGCCATCAGTGAGTCTCGACAGGGGCGGGTGGCAGATACGCAGTATTTT. Residues: CAISESRQGRVADTQYF.

CDR3 nucleotide sequence: TGTGCCAGCCCCAAGGCCCCAGACACTGAAGCTTTCTTT. It translates to CASPKAPDTEAFF. V and J are TRBV28 and TRBJ1-1; the D is unclear. CDR1 is MDHEN and CDR2 is SYDVKM in the germline V gene. The CDR3 is 13 residues long. The V and J ends lost 8 bases and 3 bases respectively, with 13 bases between them.

This clonotype appeared many times. V gene TRBV7-2 combines with J gene TRBJ1-1; unclear D gene. The V gene lost 5 bases and the J gene lost 1 base, with 11 bases spanning the gap. Germline values: CDR1 SGHTA, CDR2 FQGNSA. This CDR3 comprises 14 residues. The CDR3 region has the DNA TGTGCCAGCAGCCTAACGAAGTCGAACACTGAAGCTTTCTTT. Its protein is CASSLTKSNTEAFF.